Sequencing of this TCR beta chain was carried out in a study of blood T cell repertoires in COVID-19. Using immunoSEQ multiplex PCR, the repertoire was profiled, and TCRdb retains in-frame clones only, with some absent. The sample consists of 95,000 to 100,000 clones, 85% of them appearing once. Per the germline V gene, CDR1 is WNHNN and CDR2 is SYGVQD (reference sequence). V was pared by 2 bases and J by 7 bases, with 12 bases between. This CDR3 contains 14 residues. This clone was seen a single time. Sequencing input: peripheral blood. This clonotype was obtained from an older woman with active or convalescent COVID-19. The chain links TRBV10-1 to TRBJ1-5; D gene ambiguous. This CDR3 reads CASSEGWQNQPQHF. In nucleotides, the CDR3 is TGCGCCAGCAGTGAGGGCTGGCAGAACCAGCCCCAGCATTTT.